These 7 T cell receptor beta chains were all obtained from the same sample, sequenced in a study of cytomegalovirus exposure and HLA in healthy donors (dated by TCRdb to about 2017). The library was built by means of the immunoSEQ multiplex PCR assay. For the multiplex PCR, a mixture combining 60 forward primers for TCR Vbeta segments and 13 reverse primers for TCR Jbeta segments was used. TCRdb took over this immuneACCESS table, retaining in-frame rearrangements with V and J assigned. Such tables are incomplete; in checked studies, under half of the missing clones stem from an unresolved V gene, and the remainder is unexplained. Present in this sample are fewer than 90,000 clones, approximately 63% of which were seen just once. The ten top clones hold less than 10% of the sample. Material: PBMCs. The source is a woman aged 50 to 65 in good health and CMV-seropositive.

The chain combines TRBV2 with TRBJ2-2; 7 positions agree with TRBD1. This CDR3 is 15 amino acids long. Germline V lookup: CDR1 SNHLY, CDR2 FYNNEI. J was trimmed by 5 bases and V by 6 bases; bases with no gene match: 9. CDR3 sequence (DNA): TGTGCCAGCAGACTCGACAGGGTTCGGACCGGGGAGCTGTTTTTT. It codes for CASRLDRVRTGELFF. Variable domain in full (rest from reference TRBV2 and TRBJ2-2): EPEVTQTPSHQVTQMGQEVILRCVPISNHLYFYWYRQILGQKVEFLVSFYNNEISEKSEIFDDQFSVERPDGSNFTLKIRSTKLEDSAMYFCASRLDRVRTGELFFGEGSRLTVL.

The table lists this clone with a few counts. CDR3 bases: TGTGCCAGCAGCAACAGGGCCCACCAAGAGACCCAGTACTTC. It is translated as CASSNRAHQETQYF. The chain links TRBV7-9 to TRBJ2-5, with D possibly TRBD1 on 6 matching bases. The CDR3 is 14 amino acids. V was pared by 5 bases and J by 0 bases, with 10 bases between. Germline CDR1 reads SEHNR; CDR2 reads FQNEAQ (reference sequence).

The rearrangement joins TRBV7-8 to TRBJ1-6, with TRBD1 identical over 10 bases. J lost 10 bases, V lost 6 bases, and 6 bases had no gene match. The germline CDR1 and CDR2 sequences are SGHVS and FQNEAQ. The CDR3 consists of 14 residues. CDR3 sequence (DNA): TGTGCCAGCAGAACCGGGACAGGGGACTCACCCCTCCACTTT. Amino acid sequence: CASRTGTGDSPLHF.

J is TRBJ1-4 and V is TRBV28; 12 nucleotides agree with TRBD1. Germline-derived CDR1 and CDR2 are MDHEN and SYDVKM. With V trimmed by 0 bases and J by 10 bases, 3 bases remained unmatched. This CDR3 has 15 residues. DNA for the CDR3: TGTGCCAGCAGTTTATGGGGACAGGGGGCCCGAAAACTGTTTTTT. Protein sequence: CASSLWGQGARKLFF. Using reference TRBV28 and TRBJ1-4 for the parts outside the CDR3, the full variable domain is DVKVTQSSRYLVKRTGEKVFLECVQDMDHENMFWYRQDPGLGLRLIYFSYDVKMKEKGDIPEGYSVSREKKERFSLILESASTNQTSMYLCASSLWGQGARKLFFGSGTQLSVL.

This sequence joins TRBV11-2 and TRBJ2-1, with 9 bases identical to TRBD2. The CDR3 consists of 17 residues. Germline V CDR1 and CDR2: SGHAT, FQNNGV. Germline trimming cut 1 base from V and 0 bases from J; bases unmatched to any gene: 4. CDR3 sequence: CASSLGPSGVSYNEQFF. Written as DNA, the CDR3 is TGTGCCAGCAGCTTAGGACCTAGCGGGGTCTCCTACAATGAGCAGTTCTTC. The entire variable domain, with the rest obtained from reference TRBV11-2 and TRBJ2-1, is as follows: EAGVAQSPRYKIIEKRQSVAFWCNPISGHATLYWYQQILGQGPKLLIQFQNNGVVDDSQLPKDRFSAERLKGVDSTLKIQPAKLEDSAVYLCASSLGPSGVSYNEQFFGPGTRLTVL.

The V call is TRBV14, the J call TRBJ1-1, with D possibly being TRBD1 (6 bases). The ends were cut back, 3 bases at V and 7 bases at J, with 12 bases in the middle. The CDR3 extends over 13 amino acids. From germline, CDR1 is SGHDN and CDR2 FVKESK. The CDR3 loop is CASSQSNRDEAFF. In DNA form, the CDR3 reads TGTGCCAGCAGCCAGTCTAACAGGGATGAAGCTTTCTTT.

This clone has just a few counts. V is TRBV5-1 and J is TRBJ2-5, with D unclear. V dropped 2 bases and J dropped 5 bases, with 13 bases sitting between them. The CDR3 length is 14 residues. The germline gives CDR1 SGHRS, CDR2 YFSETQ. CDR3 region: CASSLATRLETQYF. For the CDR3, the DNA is TGCGCCAGCAGCTTAGCTACCCGGTTGGAGACCCAGTACTTC.